This is a list of T cell receptor beta chains from one sample in a study of Graves' ophthalmopathy and Graves' hyperthyroidism. TCRdb re-derived calls from the multiplex PCR reads in MiXCR, one entry per CDR3 protein. The data show 500,000 to 700,000 distinct CDR3 sequences, about 40% seen once. The sequenced sample consisted of peripheral blood or thyroid tissue (not recorded which). Receptor source: an adult man with Graves' hyperthyroidism. Each CDR3 is given with its conserved first and last residue. Each record gives: CDR3 protein, J gene, V gene, clone size. The size entry is marked missing in some rows and otherwise reads once, few, many or a size class.

CDR3: CASSEHKVNTEAFF
J: TRBJ1-1
V: TRBV6-1
size: many

CDR3: CASSSQAGGLYETQYF
J: TRBJ2-5
V: TRBV7-9
size: few

CDR3: CASCPAGGWNSPLHF
J: TRBJ1-6
V: TRBV27
size: few

CDR3: CASSLAGRGNSPLHF
J: TRBJ1-6
V: TRBV7-9
size: many

CDR3: CSVTASTDTQYF
J: TRBJ2-3
V: TRBV29-1
size: many

CDR3: CASSLTAGAPTDTQYF
J: TRBJ2-3
V: TRBV5-5
size: -

CDR3: CSVEDDGEQYF
J: TRBJ2-7
V: TRBV29-1
size: -

CDR3: CAISDVANTGELFF
J: TRBJ2-2
V: TRBV10-3
size: -

CDR3: CASSQDRGRTDTQYF
J: TRBJ2-3
V: TRBV10-3
size: -

CDR3: CASSYSRGGGNEQYF
J: TRBJ2-7
V: TRBV6-6
size: -

CDR3: CASSSGLAGSQPDTQYF
J: TRBJ2-3
V: TRBV13
size: -

CDR3: CASSLQGVSGELFF
J: TRBJ2-2
V: TRBV13
size: many

CDR3: CAGSSAAGRDQPQHF
J: TRBJ1-5
V: TRBV5-5
size: once

CDR3: CASSMDREGEQYF
J: TRBJ2-7
V: TRBV7-3
size: many

CDR3: CASSSSPFTGNQPQHF
J: TRBJ1-5
V: TRBV6-6
size: many

CDR3: CASSPGATTYEQYF
J: TRBJ2-7
V: TRBV5-1
size: many

CDR3: CAIKSTGDSGNTIYF
J: TRBJ1-3
V: TRBV10-3
size: many

CDR3: CASSEGDSYYEQYF
J: TRBJ2-7
V: TRBV9
size: -

CDR3: CSVERDLGDYGYTF
J: TRBJ1-2
V: TRBV29-1
size: -

CDR3: CATSEAGAEKETQYF
J: TRBJ2-5
V: TRBV24-1
size: many

CDR3: CASSSRDSETPYEQYF
J: TRBJ2-7
V: TRBV28
size: -

CDR3: CASSQGGIDTQYF
J: TRBJ2-5
V: TRBV5-1
size: once

CDR3: CASSQRTSGEGTGELFF
J: TRBJ2-2
V: TRBV7-9
size: -

CDR3: CSAPLRDKDPYEQYF
J: TRBJ2-7
V: TRBV20-1
size: -

CDR3: CASSPTGASGLASHTQYF
J: TRBJ2-3
V: TRBV5-4
size: -

CDR3: CSANGAYEQYF
J: TRBJ2-7
V: TRBV20-1
size: once

CDR3: CASSLKLWSPHSCEQYF
J: TRBJ2-7
V: TRBV13
size: once

CDR3: CASSSDRGKRETQYF
J: TRBJ2-5
V: TRBV2
size: -

CDR3: CASSYGGNQPQHF
J: TRBJ1-5
V: TRBV6-5
size: many

CDR3: CASSPGLAGAYNEQYF
J: TRBJ2-7
V: TRBV7-9
size: -

CDR3: CASSLARESRETQYF
J: TRBJ2-5
V: TRBV7-2
size: many

CDR3: CASSLKRGDSYEQYF
J: TRBJ2-7
V: TRBV12-3/TRBV12-4
size: few

CDR3: CASSLVGSLGETIYF
J: TRBJ1-3
V: TRBV11-2
size: -

CDR3: CASSMGTFSLQETQYF
J: TRBJ2-5
V: TRBV7-9
size: many

CDR3: CASRLSETQYF
J: TRBJ2-5
V: TRBV2
size: many

CDR3: CSVEDSFAGRVHEQYF
J: TRBJ2-7
V: TRBV29-1
size: -

CDR3: CASSFGGRGRGQYF
J: TRBJ2-7
V: TRBV7-9
size: -

CDR3: CASSGRIDYGYTF
J: TRBJ1-2
V: TRBV6-1
size: many

CDR3: CASRGQGYYGYTF
J: TRBJ1-2
V: TRBV25-1
size: once

CDR3: CASSLDLKETQYF
J: TRBJ2-5
V: TRBV7-9
size: many

CDR3: CASSVGRGHSSYNEQFF
J: TRBJ2-1
V: TRBV9
size: -

CDR3: CATSRVAGETQHF
J: TRBJ1-5
V: TRBV15
size: many

CDR3: CASSSLDSSGANVLTF
J: TRBJ2-6
V: TRBV27
size: few

CDR3: CATSDFKVRDRDPGELFF
J: TRBJ2-2
V: TRBV24-1
size: few

CDR3: CATSDPGQGLDTIYF
J: TRBJ1-3
V: TRBV24-1
size: many

CDR3: CSAIGAGDQPQHF
J: TRBJ1-5
V: TRBV20-1
size: many

CDR3: CASSRLAGGQETQYF
J: TRBJ2-5
V: TRBV7-8
size: many

CDR3: CASSLGDRETQYF
J: TRBJ2-5
V: TRBV28
size: few

CDR3: CASSANRGRDEQFF
J: -
V: TRBV7-2
size: few